The rows below give T cell receptor beta chains drawn from one sample of a study of identical twins. TCRdb fed the 5' RACE reads into MiXCR, producing one record per CDR3 protein. This sample carries some 1,700,000 distinct CDR3 sequences, under 35% of them seen once, and the ten largest clones take about 0.25%. The sequenced sample consisted of cord blood. The source of these receptors is a newborn girl in good health. The CDR3 runs from the conserved cysteine through the conserved F or W. A D gene is named only where the DNA matches it firmly. The size field is filled for only some rows; it gives once, few, many or a size class.

TRBJ2-1 | many | - | TRBV29-1 | TGCAGCGCCCTCGAGGGGTCGTACAATGAGCAGTTCTTC | CSALEGSYNEQFF
TRBJ1-2 | - | - | TRBV20-1 | TGCAGTGCTAGAGAGAGGGTTTACGGCTACACCTTC | CSARERVYGYTF
TRBJ1-1 | - | - | TRBV12-3/TRBV12-4 | TGTGCCAGCAGTCCTAGGGTACAGACTAGGACTGAAGCTTTCTTT | CASSPRVQTRTEAFF
TRBJ2-7 | once | TRBD1 | TRBV7-9 | TGTGCCAGCAGCTCCCTTAGGGGGGACAGGACCTGCAATGAGCAGTACTTC | CASSSLRGDRTCNEQYF
TRBJ2-4 | - | TRBD2 | TRBV2 | TGTGCCAGCAGACTAGCGAGAAACATTCAGTACTTC | CASRLARNIQYF
TRBJ2-1 | many | TRBD2 | TRBV20-1 | TGCAGTGCTAGTTCGGGGGGAGTCGGCAATGAGCAGTTCTTC | CSASSGGVGNEQFF
TRBJ1-5 | - | TRBD1 | TRBV18 | TGTGCCAGCTCCGGACAGGGGCAAAATCAGCCCCAGCATTTT | CASSGQGQNQPQHF
TRBJ2-5 | - | - | TRBV20-1 | TGCAGTGCTAGGCCGGGAGCAGGGACCCAGTACTTC | CSARPGAGTQYF
TRBJ2-7 | few | - | TRBV6-5 | TGTGCCAGCAGGCTACTACAGGGTATGAACGAGCAGTACTTC | CASRLLQGMNEQYF
TRBJ1-5 | - | - | TRBV12-3/TRBV12-4 | TGTGCCAGCAGTTTCGACCTCAATCAGCCCCAGCATTTT | CASSFDLNQPQHF
TRBJ2-2 | - | - | TRBV10-3 | TGTGCCATCAGTCTGGACGGTCTCGCGAACACCGGGGAGCTGTTTTTT | CAISLDGLANTGELFF
TRBJ2-7 | - | TRBD2 | TRBV7-2 | TGTGCCAGCAGCTCAGAACTAGCGGGGCTGTACGAGCAGTACTTC | CASSSELAGLYEQYF
TRBJ2-7 | - | - | TRBV2 | TGTGCCAGCAGTGCACCCCGCGGCTGGGGTACCTACGAGCAGTACTTC | CASSAPRGWGTYEQYF
TRBJ2-1 | - | TRBD1 | TRBV9 | TGTGCCAGCAGCCCAGGACAGGGAGTTGAGCAGTTCTTC | CASSPGQGVEQFF
TRBJ1-6 | few | - | TRBV7-9 | TGTGCCAGCACCCTCTTTACAGGGATTGAAAATTCACCCCTCCACTTT | CASTLFTGIENSPLHF
TRBJ1-4 | - | TRBD1 | TRBV20-1 | TGCAGTGCTAGGGACAGGGGACGATATGAAAAACTGTTTTTT | CSARDRGRYEKLFF
TRBJ2-3 | few | TRBD2 | TRBV5-1 | TGCGCCAGCAGCTTGGGAGCCATACTAGCGGGAGGAACAGATACGCAGTATTTT | CASSLGAILAGGTDTQYF
TRBJ2-1 | - | - | TRBV21-1 | TGTGCCAGCAGCAAAGCTTACGGCGCCCACAATGAGCAGTTCTTC | CASSKAYGAHNEQFF
TRBJ2-1 | few | - | TRBV20-1 | TGCAGTGCCTGGACTACCCGCTCCTACAATGAGCAGTTCTTC | CSAWTTRSYNEQFF
TRBJ2-6 | many | - | TRBV11-2 | TGTGCCAGCAGCTTCTTCACTGGTACAGGGAGCTCTGGGGCCAACGTCCTGACTTTC | CASSFFTGTGSSGANVLTF
TRBJ2-3 | - | TRBD2 | TRBV10-3 | TGTGCCATCAGACAAGGCGGGGGAAGCACAGATACGCAGTATTTT | CAIRQGGGSTDTQYF
TRBJ2-7 | - | - | TRBV5-1 | TGCGCCAGCCTCGAGGGGATTACCTACAATGAGCAGTACTTC | CASLEGITYNEQYF
TRBJ1-6 | few | - | TRBV11-2 | TGTGCCAGCAGCCGTATAGCCGACGGGGGCTATTCACCCCTCCACTTT | CASSRIADGGYSPLHF
TRBJ2-6 | few | - | TRBV5-1 | TGCGCCAGCAGCTTGGCATGGGCAGGGGCCAACGTCCTGACTTTC | CASSLAWAGANVLTF
TRBJ2-3 | few | - | TRBV27 | TGTGCCAGCAGGTCGGGTCGTGGTACGCAGTATTTT | CASRSGRGTQYF
TRBJ2-7 | few | - | TRBV20-1 | TGCAGTGCTAGATCCTACAGGGAAGAGCAGTACTTC | CSARSYREEQYF